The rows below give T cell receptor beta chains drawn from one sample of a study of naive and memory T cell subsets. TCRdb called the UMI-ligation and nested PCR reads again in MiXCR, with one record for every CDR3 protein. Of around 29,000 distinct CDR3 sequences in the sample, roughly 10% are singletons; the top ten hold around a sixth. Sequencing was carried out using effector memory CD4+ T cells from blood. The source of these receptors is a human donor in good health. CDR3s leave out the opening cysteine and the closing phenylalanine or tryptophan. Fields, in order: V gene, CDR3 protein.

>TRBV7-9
ASSETSGSTDTQY
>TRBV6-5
ASKGGTYTEAF
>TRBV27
ASSSHRGTANYGYT
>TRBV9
ASSVVAGGADTQY
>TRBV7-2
ASGRQGINTGELF
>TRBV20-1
SARDSDRGVGEQY
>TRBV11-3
ASSFMEATSKDSNQPQH
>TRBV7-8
ASSMTGLEQF
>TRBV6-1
ASSSYSDTQY
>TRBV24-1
ATSNTGGSYNEQF
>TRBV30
AWSGTGLTQY
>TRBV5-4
ASRPGQGVDTQY
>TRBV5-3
ARSRTVSTDTQY
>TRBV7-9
ASSPRAVRGETEAF